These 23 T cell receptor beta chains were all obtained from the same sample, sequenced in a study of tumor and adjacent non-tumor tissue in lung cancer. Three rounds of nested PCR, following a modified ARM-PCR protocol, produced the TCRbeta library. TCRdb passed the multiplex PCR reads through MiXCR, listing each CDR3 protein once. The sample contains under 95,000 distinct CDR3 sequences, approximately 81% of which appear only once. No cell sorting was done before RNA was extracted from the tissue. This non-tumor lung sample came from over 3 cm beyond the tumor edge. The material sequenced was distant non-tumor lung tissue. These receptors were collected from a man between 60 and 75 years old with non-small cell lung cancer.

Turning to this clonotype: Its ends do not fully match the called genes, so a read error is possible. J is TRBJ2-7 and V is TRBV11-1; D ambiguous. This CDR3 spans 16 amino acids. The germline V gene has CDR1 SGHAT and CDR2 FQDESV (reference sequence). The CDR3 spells CASSLAIRDNSYEKYF. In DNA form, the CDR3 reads TGTGCCAGCAGCTTAGCTATTCGTGACAACTCCTACGAGAAGTACTTC.

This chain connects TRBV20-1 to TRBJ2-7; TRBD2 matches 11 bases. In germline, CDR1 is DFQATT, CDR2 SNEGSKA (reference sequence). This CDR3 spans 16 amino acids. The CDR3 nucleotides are TGCATAGCTCCAGCCCTTACTAGCGGGAGAAAGTACGAGCAGTACTTC. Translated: CIAPALTSGRKYEQYF.

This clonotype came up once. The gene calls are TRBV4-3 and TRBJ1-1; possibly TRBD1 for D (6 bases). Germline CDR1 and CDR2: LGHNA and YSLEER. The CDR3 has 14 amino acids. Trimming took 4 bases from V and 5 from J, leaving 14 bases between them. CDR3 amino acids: CASSLRRGKTEAFF. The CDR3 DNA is TGCGCCAGCAGCCTGAGGAGGGGGAAGACTGAAGCTTTCTTT.

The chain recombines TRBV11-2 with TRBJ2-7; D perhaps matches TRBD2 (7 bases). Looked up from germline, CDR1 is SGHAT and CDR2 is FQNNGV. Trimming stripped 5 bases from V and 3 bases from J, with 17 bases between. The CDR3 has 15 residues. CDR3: CASSRGRGALYEQYF. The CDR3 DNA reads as TGTGCCAGCAGCCGTGGGAGGGGGGCTCTCTACGAGCAGTACTTC.

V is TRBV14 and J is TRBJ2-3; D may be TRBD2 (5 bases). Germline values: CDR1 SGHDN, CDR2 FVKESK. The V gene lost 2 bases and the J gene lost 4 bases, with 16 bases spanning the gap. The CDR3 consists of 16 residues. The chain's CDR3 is CASSQRRQSSSDTQYF. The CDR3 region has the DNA TGTGCCAGCAGCCAAAGACGTCAGTCTAGCTCAGATACGCAGTATTTT.

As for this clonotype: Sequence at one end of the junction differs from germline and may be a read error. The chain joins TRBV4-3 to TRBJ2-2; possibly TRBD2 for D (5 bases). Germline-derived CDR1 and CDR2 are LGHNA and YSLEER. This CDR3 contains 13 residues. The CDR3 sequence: CASSQDFTGERFF. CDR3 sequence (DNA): TGCGCCAGCAGCCAAGATTTCACCGGGGAGCGGTTTTTT.

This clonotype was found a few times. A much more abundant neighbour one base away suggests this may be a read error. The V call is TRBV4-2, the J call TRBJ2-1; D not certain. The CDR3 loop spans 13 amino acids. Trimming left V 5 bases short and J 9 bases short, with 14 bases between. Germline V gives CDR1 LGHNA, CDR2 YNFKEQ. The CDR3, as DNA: TGTGCCAGCAGCTATGAAATGGTTCGTGAGCAGTTCTTC. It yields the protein CASSYEMVREQFF.

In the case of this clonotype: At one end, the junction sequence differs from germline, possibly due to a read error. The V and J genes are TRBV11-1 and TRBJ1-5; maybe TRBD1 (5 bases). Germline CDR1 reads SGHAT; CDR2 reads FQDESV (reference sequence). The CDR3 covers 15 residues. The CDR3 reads CASSRDGGTNQLQHF. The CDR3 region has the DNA TGTGCCAGCAGCAGGGACGGCGGAACCAATCAGCTCCAGCATTTT. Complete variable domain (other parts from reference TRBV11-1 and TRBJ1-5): EAEVAQSPRYKITEKSQAVAFWCDPISGHATLYWYRQILGQGPELLVQFQDESVVDDSQLPKDRFSAERLKGVDSTLKIQPAELGDSAMYLCASSRDGGTNQLQHFGDGTRLSIL.

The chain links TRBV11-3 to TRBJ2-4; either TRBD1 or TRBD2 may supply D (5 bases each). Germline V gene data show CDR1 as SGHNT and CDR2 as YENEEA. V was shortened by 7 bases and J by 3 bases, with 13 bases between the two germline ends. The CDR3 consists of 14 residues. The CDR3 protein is CASNPRDLKNIQYF. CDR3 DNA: TGTGCCAGCAACCCCCGGGACCTCAAAAACATTCAGTACTTC.

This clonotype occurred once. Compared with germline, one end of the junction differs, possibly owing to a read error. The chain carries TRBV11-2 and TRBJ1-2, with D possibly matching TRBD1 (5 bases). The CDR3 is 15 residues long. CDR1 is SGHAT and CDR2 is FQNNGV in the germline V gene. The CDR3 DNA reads TGTGCCAGCAGCTTAATGAAGGGGAATTATTATGACTACACCTTC. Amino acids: CASSLMKGNYYDYTF.

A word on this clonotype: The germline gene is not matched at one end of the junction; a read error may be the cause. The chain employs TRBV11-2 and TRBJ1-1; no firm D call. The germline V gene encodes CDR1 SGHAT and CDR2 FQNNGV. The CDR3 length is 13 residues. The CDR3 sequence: CDSSLRGGHEAFF. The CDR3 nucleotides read TGTGACAGCAGCTTGCGAGGAGGTCATGAAGCTTTCTTT.

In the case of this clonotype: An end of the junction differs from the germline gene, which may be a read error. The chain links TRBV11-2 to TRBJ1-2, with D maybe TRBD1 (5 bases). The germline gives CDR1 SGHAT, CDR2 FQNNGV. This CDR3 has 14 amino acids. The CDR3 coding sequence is TGTGCCAGTAGCTTAGAAGCAGGGACCGGAGGCTACACCTTC. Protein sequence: CASSLEAGTGGYTF.

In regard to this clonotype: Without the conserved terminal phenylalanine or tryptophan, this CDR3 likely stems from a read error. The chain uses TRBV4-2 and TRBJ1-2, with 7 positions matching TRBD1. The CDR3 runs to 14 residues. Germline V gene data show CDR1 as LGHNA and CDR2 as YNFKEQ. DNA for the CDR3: TGTGCCAGCAGTGGGCAGGGGGTTAACTGTGGCTACACCTTA. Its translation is CASSGQGVNCGYTL.

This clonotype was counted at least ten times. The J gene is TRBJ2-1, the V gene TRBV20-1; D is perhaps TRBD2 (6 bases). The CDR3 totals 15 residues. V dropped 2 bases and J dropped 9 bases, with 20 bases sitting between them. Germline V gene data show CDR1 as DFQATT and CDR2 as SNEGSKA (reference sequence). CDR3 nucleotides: TGCAGTGCTAGACCTTCGGCGGGGAAGCTTAGTGAGCAGTTCTTC. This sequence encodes CSARPSAGKLSEQFF.

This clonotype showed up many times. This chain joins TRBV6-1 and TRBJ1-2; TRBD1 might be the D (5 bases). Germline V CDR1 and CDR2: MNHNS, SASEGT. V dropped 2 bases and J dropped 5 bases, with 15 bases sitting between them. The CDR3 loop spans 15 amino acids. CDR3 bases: TGTGCCAGCAGTGAATGGGGGGGGACCTCTTATGGCTACACCTTC. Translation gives CASSEWGGTSYGYTF.

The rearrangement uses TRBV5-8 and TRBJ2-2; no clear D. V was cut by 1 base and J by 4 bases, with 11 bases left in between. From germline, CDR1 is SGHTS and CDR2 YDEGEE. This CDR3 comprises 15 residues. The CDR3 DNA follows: TGTGCCAGCAGCTTGATGCATGGTGCCACCGGGGAGCTGTTTTTT. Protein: CASSLMHGATGELFF.

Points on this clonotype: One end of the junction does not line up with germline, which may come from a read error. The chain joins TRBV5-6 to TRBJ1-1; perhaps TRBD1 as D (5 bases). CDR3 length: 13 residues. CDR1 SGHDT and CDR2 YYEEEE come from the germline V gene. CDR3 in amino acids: CASSVRQGSEALF. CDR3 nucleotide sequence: TGTGCCAGCAGCGTGCGTCAGGGCAGTGAAGCTTTATTT.

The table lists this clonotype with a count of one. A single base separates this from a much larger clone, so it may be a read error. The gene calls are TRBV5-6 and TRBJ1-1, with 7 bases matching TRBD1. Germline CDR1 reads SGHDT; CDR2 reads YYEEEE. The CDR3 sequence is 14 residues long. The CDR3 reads CASSRGQLNTGAFF. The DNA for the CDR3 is TGTGCCAGCAGCCGGGGACAGTTGAACACTGGAGCTTTCTTT.

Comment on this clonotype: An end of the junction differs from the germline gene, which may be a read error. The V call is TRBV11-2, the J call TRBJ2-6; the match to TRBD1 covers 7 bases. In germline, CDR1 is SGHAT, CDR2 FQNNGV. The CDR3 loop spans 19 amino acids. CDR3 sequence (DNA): TGTGCCAGCAGCTTAGTTCCAAAGGACAGGCCCTCTTGGGCCAACGTCCTGGTTTTC. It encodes CASSLVPKDRPSWANVLVF.

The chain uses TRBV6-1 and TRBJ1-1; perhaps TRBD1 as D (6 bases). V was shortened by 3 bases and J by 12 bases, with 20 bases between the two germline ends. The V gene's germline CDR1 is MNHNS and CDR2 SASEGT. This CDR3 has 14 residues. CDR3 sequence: CASSEDMRDTGTFF. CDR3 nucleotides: TGTGCCAGCAGTGAGGACATGAGGGACACTGGAACTTTCTTT.

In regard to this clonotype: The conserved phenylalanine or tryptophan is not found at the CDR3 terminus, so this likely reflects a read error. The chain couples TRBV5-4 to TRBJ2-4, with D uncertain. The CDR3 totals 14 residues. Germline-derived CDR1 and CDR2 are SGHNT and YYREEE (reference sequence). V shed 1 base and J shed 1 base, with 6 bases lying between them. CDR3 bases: TGTGCCAGCAGCTTGACTGGGGCCAAAAACATTCAGTACTCC. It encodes CASSLTGAKNIQYS.

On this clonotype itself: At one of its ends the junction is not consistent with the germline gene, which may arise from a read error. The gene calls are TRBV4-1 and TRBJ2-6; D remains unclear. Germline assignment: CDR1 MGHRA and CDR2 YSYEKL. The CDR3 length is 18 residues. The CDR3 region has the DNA TGCGCCAGCGGCCAAATTCCTATGGAGATCTCTGGGGCCAACGTCCTGACTTTC. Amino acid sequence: CASGQIPMEISGANVLTF.

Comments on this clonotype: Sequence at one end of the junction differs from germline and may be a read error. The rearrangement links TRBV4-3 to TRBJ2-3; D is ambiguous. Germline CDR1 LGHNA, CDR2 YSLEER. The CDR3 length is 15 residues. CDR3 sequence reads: CASNPAWPGPDTQYF. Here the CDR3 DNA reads TGCGCCAGCAACCCCGCTTGGCCTGGTCCAGATACGCAGTACTTT.